Following are 14 T cell receptor beta chains from one sample sequenced in a study of OX40 agonist ivuxolimab in advanced cancers. The table came from immunoSEQ multiplex PCR; TCRdb's copy has only in-frame clones and leaves some out. The repertoire has over 15,000 clones, approximately 84% of them found once; the top ten carry 72%. The sequencing used CD4+ or CD8+ T cells sorted from blood, collected in a trial of the OX40 agonist ivuxolimab. The origin of the receptors is an adult with an advanced solid tumor such as melanoma, head and neck, liver or kidney cancer.

V is TRBV29-1 and J is TRBJ2-7, with 9 bases fitting TRBD1. Looked up from germline, CDR1 is SQVTM and CDR2 is ANQGSEA. Germline trimming cut 4 bases from V and 3 bases from J; bases unmatched to any gene: 4. The CDR3 length is 13 residues. DNA for the CDR3: TGCAGCGTTGGAACGGGACAGGGCTACGAGCAGTACTTC. Protein product: CSVGTGQGYEQYF.

The chain recombines TRBV10-3 with TRBJ2-7, with D uncertain. This CDR3 contains 12 residues. Germline loops: CDR1 ENHRY, CDR2 SYGVKD. Trimming pared 6 bases from V and 8 bases from J, leaving 14 bases between. CDR3 sequence (DNA): TGTGCCATCAGAGGCACACATCGTAAGCAGTACTTC. Its protein product is CAIRGTHRKQYF.

The chain joins TRBV4-3 to TRBJ2-2; 9 nucleotides agree with TRBD1. V lost 2 bases to trimming and J lost 3 bases; unmatched junction nucleotides: 13. The length of the CDR3 is 19 residues. The germline V gene encodes CDR1 LGHNA and CDR2 YSLEER. For the CDR3, the DNA is TGCGCCAGCAGCCAATTAATAAGGACAGGGGCTGGCGACACCGGGGAGCTGTTTTTT. Translating gives CASSQLIRTGAGDTGELFF.

The CDR3 bases are TGTGCCAGCAGTTACTCGGCGGGGGGCGCAGATACGCAGTATTTT. This encodes CASSYSAGGADTQYF. The gene calls are TRBV6-5 and TRBJ2-3, with 8 bases fitting TRBD2. This CDR3 has 15 residues. In germline, CDR1 is MNHEY, CDR2 SVGAGI. The V gene end was trimmed by 0 bases and the J gene end by 4 bases; junction bases not matched to a gene: 3.

The chain joins TRBV28 to TRBJ2-1; TRBD2 matches at 11 bases. Unmatched junction bases numbered 11, after V lost 6 bases and J lost 4 bases. This CDR3 region has 17 residues. Per germline, CDR1 MDHEN and CDR2 SYDVKM. In nucleotides, the CDR3 is TGTGCCAGCAGCCCGACCCTGACTAGCGGGGCTTACAATGAGCAGTTCTTC. Its protein is CASSPTLTSGAYNEQFF.

This clone was seen only a few times. Other DNA sequences from this sample encode an identical CDR3 as well. The CDR3 spells CASSPGGNEQFF. The CDR3 DNA sequence: TGCGCCAGCAGCCCGGGGGGCAATGAGCAGTTCTTC. The chain carries TRBV5-1 and TRBJ2-1, with 7 bases aligning to TRBD2. Germline assignment: CDR1 SGHRS and CDR2 YFSETQ. The trim removed 4 bases at V and 6 bases at J, leaving 1 base unmatched. The CDR3 is made up of 12 amino acids.

Here the CDR3 DNA reads TGTGCCAGTAGTATCGGCCCCGACCCTTACAATGAGCAGTTCTTC. This translates into CASSIGPDPYNEQFF. The chain employs TRBV19 and TRBJ2-1; D is ambiguous. Germline CDR1 is LNHDA and CDR2 is SQIVND (reference sequence). V was clipped by 3 bases and J by 4 bases, with 13 bases between them. The CDR3 runs to 15 residues.

Here the CDR3 reads CASSDPLAVRRDTQYF. The CDR3 nucleotides are TGTGCCAGCAGTGACCCCCTGGCGGTAAGACGTGATACGCAGTATTTT. V is TRBV25-1 and J is TRBJ2-3; D is undetermined. Trimming removed 3 bases at V and 6 bases at J, with 19 bases between. The CDR3 runs to 16 residues. Germline lookup yields CDR1 MGHDK and CDR2 SYGVNS.

The rearrangement uses TRBV5-6 and TRBJ2-1, with a tentative D call TRBD1 (5 bases). Between the trimmed V and J ends, which lost 1 base and 3 bases, there was a span of 8 bases. Germline V gives CDR1 SGHDT, CDR2 YYEEEE. The CDR3 is 14 amino acids. CDR3 sequence (DNA): TGTGCCAGCAGCTTGCCAGGGTTCTACAATGAGCAGTTCTTC. Translated: CASSLPGFYNEQFF. Based on the CDR3 plus reference TRBV5-6 and TRBJ2-1, the full variable domain is DAGVTQSPTHLIKTRGQQVTLRCSPKSGHDTVSWYQQALGQGPQFIFQYYEEEERQRGNFPDRFSGHQFPNYSSELNVNALLLGDSALYLCASSLPGFYNEQFFGPGTRLTVL.

The chain employs TRBV10-3 and TRBJ1-3; no firm D call. The V gene lost 1 base and the J gene lost 2 bases, with 9 bases spanning the gap. The germline V gene encodes CDR1 ENHRY and CDR2 SYGVKD. The CDR3 sequence is 15 residues long. The CDR3 DNA is TGTGCCATCAGTGAGTGGGGTAAGACTGGAAACACCATATATTTT. Translation gives CAISEWGKTGNTIYF.

The V call is TRBV10-2, the J call TRBJ1-4; TRBD1 is a possible D gene (5 bases). The V gene's germline CDR1 is WSHSY and CDR2 SAAADI. The CDR3 is 14 amino acids. V gave up 2 bases and J gave up 10 bases, with 14 bases separating them. The CDR3 sequence: CASSEAPGMGKLFF. The CDR3 bases are TGCGCCAGCAGTGAGGCGCCAGGGATGGGAAAACTGTTTTTT.

This clone appeared once. The chain joins TRBV4-1 to TRBJ2-3; maybe TRBD1 (5 bases). Germline loops: CDR1 MGHRA, CDR2 YSYEKL. V lost 2 bases and J lost 1, with 7 bases in between. This CDR3 has 14 amino acids. In nucleotides, the CDR3 is TGCGCCAGCAGCCAACCGACAGGCACAGATACGCAGTATTTT. Translating gives CASSQPTGTDTQYF.

The chain couples TRBV9 to TRBJ2-5, with a weak D call TRBD1 (6 bases). The CDR3 length is 16 residues. Trimming removed 0 bases from V and 7 bases from J, with 19 bases in between. Germline CDR1 reads SGDLS; CDR2 reads YYNGEE. The CDR3 loop is CASSVEDSSILGTQYF. The CDR3 nucleotides are TGTGCCAGCAGCGTAGAGGACAGCTCCATCCTAGGGACCCAGTACTTC.

CDR3: CASSFGGGTDTQYF. Here the CDR3 DNA reads TGTGCCAGCAGTTTCGGGGGCGGCACAGATACGCAGTATTTT. The V call is TRBV27, the J call TRBJ2-3; D possibly uses TRBD1 or TRBD2 (6 bases each). This CDR3 contains 14 residues. From germline, CDR1 is MNHEY and CDR2 SMNVEV (reference sequence). The germline V and J ends were trimmed by 3 bases and 1 base, with 8 bases remaining between them.